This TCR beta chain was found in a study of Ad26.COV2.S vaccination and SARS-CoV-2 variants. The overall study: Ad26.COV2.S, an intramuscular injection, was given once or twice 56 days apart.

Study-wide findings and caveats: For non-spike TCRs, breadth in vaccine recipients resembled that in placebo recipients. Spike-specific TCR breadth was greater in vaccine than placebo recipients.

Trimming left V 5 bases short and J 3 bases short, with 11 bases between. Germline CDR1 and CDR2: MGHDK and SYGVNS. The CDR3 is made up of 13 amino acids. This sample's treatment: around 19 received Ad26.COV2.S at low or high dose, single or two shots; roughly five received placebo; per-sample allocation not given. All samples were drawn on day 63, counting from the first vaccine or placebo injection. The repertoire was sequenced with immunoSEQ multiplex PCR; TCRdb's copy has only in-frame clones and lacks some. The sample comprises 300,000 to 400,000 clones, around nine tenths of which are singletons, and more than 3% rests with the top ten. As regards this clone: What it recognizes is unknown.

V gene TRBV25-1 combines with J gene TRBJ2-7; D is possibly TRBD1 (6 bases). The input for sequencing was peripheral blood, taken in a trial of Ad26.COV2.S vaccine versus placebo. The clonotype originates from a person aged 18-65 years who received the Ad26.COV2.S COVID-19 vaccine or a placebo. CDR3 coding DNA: TGTGCCAGCAGTCGGGACACTGTCTACGAGCAGTACTTC. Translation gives CASSRDTVYEQYF.